The 14 T cell receptor beta chains given below trace back to one sample, sequenced in a study of graft-versus-host responses after intestinal transplantation. The method was immunoSEQ multiplex PCR; TCRdb's version includes in-frame clones alone and lacks a portion of them. The sample lists some 24,000 clones, almost 40% occurring once. The sample was alloreactive CD4+ T cells from a mixed lymphocyte reaction culture, taken before intestinal transplant. As to subset: CFSE-low proliferating T cells sorted from approximately six-day pre-transplant mixed lymphocyte reaction (GvH or HvG direction). Receptor source: a human patient who received an intestinal transplant.

The chain is built from TRBV29-1 and TRBJ2-3; TRBD2 matches at 7 bases. Trimming took 2 bases from V and 0 from J; bases not matched to a gene: 5. Germline V gene lookup returns CDR1 SQVTM and CDR2 ANQGSEA. The CDR3 runs 15 residues. The CDR3 is CSVERGSQSTDTQYF. The DNA for the CDR3 is TGCAGCGTTGAACGCGGGAGCCAAAGCACAGATACGCAGTATTTT.

The chain is built from TRBV19 and TRBJ1-3, with 7 nucleotides matching TRBD1. This CDR3 contains 13 residues. Germline V CDR1 and CDR2: LNHDA, SQIVND (reference sequence). Unmatched junction bases numbered 5, after V lost 8 bases and J lost 4 bases. CDR3 sequence reads: CASGTARGNTIYF. CDR3 bases: TGTGCCAGTGGGACAGCGCGAGGAAACACCATATATTTT.

This clone was found a few times. The chain joins TRBV7-8 to TRBJ1-6, with D possibly TRBD1 on 5 matching bases. The CDR3 runs 16 residues. V was shortened by 1 base and J by 9 bases, with 16 bases between the two germline ends. The germline V gene has CDR1 SGHVS and CDR2 FQNEAQ. The CDR3 DNA reads TGTGCCAGCAGCTTAGTTGTTGGGGGGTACAGTTCACCCCTCCACTTT. Its protein is CASSLVVGGYSSPLHF. Full variable domain (outside the CDR3, taken from reference TRBV7-8 and TRBJ1-6): GAGVSQSPRYKVAKRGQDVALRCDPISGHVSLFWYQQALGQGPEFLTYFQNEAQLDKSGLPSDRFFAERPEGSVSTLKIQRTQQEDSAVYLCASSLVVGGYSSPLHFGNGTRLTVT.

By proportion, this clone is medium-sized. The V gene is TRBV28, the J gene TRBJ1-2; weak D call: TRBD1 (6 bases). Germline assignment: CDR1 MDHEN and CDR2 SYDVKM. There are 15 residues in the CDR3. With 3 bases removed from V and 5 bases from J, the gap between germline ends came to 16 bases. CDR3 nucleotides: TGTGCCAGCAGTTTGAATGCAGGGGTAGGATATGGCTACACCTTC. This sequence encodes CASSLNAGVGYGYTF.

This clone has just a few counts. The chain links TRBV4-2 to TRBJ1-1; 9 nucleotides agree with TRBD1. Germline assignment: CDR1 LGHNA and CDR2 YNFKEQ. V gave up 1 base and J gave up 5 bases; unmatched junction bases: 2. This CDR3 contains 14 residues. The chain's CDR3 is CASSQVDRGTEAFF. In DNA, the CDR3 is TGTGCCAGCAGCCAAGTGGACAGGGGTACTGAAGCTTTCTTT.

Judged by abundance, this clone is medium-sized. The rearrangement uses TRBV7-3 and TRBJ1-1, with TRBD1 matching 10 bases. The germline V gene encodes CDR1 SGHTA and CDR2 FQGTGA. CDR3 length: 15 amino acids. V was pared by 5 bases and J by 5 bases, with 8 bases of the junction left unmatched. CDR3 in DNA: TGTGCCAGCAGCCTAGCCGGACAGGGGGTTACTGAAGCTTTCTTT. Translating gives CASSLAGQGVTEAFF. The full variable domain, rest sourced from reference TRBV7-3 and TRBJ1-1, is GAGVSQTPSNKVTEKGKYVELRCDPISGHTALYWYRQSLGQGPEFLIYFQGTGAADDSGLPNDRFFAVRPEGSVSTLKIQRTERGDSAVYLCASSLAGQGVTEAFFGQGTRLTVV.

The CDR3 nucleotides read TGTGCCAGCAGTGAATATTTGGGCGGGAGGGCCGTCGATGAGCAGTTCTTC. This translates into CASSEYLGGRAVDEQFF. The chain has TRBV25-1 and TRBJ2-1; 9 bases agree with TRBD2. The V and J ends lost 0 bases and 8 bases, in that order; junction bases with no gene match: 11. This CDR3 spans 17 amino acids. CDR1 and CDR2 (germline): MGHDK, SYGVNS.

V gene TRBV18 combines with J gene TRBJ2-7; D perhaps matches TRBD1 (5 bases). The CDR3 runs 15 residues. Germline values: CDR1 KGHSH, CDR2 LQKENI. V shed 3 bases and J shed 1 base, with 13 bases lying between them. The CDR3 loop reads CASSPTSTVSYEQYF. Here the CDR3 DNA reads TGTGCCAGCTCACCGACCTCGACAGTATCCTACGAGCAGTACTTC.

The DNA of the CDR3 is TGTGCCAGCAGCTCCGGACAGGGTTGGAATTCACCCCTCCACTTT. Translated: CASSSGQGWNSPLHF. The V call is TRBV7-8, the J call TRBJ1-6; 8 positions match TRBD1. CDR3 size: 15 residues. Per germline, CDR1 SGHVS and CDR2 FQNEAQ. V lost 4 bases to trimming and J lost 7 bases; unmatched junction nucleotides: 6. Complete variable domain (other parts from reference TRBV7-8 and TRBJ1-6): GAGVSQSPRYKVAKRGQDVALRCDPISGHVSLFWYQQALGQGPEFLTYFQNEAQLDKSGLPSDRFFAERPEGSVSTLKIQRTQQEDSAVYLCASSSGQGWNSPLHFGNGTRLTVT.

The chain combines TRBV5-4 with TRBJ2-6; D possibly corresponds to TRBD1 (7 bases). The ends were cut back, 1 base at V and 0 bases at J, with 14 bases in the middle. The CDR3 length is 18 residues. Germline values: CDR1 SGHNT, CDR2 YYREEE (reference sequence). CDR3 protein: CASSLWRGLYSGANVLTF. CDR3 sequence (DNA): TGTGCCAGCAGCTTGTGGAGGGGGCTTTACTCTGGGGCCAACGTCCTGACTTTC. Variable domain in full (rest from reference TRBV5-4 and TRBJ2-6): ETGVTQSPTHLIKTRGQQVTLRCSSQSGHNTVSWYQQALGQGPQFIFQYYREEENGRGNFPPRFSGLQFPNYSSELNVNALELDDSALYLCASSLWRGLYSGANVLTFGAGSRLTVL.

This clone showed up just a few times. The chain is built from TRBV7-9 and TRBJ2-1, with 7 bases that match TRBD1. J gave up 7 bases and V 4 bases, and 4 bases lay outside the gene matches. Germline loops: CDR1 SEHNR, CDR2 FQNEAQ (reference sequence). The CDR3 contains 13 residues. CDR3 sequence reads: CASSYDRVNEQFF. In DNA form, the CDR3 reads TGTGCCAGCAGCTACGACAGGGTAAATGAGCAGTTCTTC.

This chain connects TRBV7-9 to TRBJ1-2; D remains unclear. The V end was cut by 0 bases, the J end by 2 bases, with 7 bases between. Germline V gene data show CDR1 as SEHNR and CDR2 as FQNEAQ (reference sequence). The CDR3 extends over 14 amino acids. CDR3 protein: CASSLASGNYGYTF. The DNA for the CDR3 is TGTGCCAGCAGCTTAGCGTCGGGGAACTATGGCTACACCTTC.

The V call is TRBV6-1, the J call TRBJ2-7, with D perhaps matching TRBD2 (6 bases). This CDR3 comprises 13 residues. Germline V gene data show CDR1 as MNHNS and CDR2 as SASEGT. The V and J ends lost 2 bases and 6 bases respectively, with 11 bases between them. CDR3 amino acids: CASSETGGTEQYF. CDR3 sequence (DNA): TGTGCCAGCAGTGAAACCGGAGGGACCGAGCAGTACTTC.

This clone was counted only a few times. This rearrangement joins TRBV5-1 to TRBJ2-2; D is perhaps TRBD1 (5 bases). Germline CDR1 and CDR2: SGHRS and YFSETQ. The CDR3 has 13 residues. Trimming stripped 4 bases from V and 1 base from J, with 5 bases between. The CDR3 protein is CASSTGNTGELFF. The CDR3 coding sequence is TGCGCCAGCAGCACAGGGAACACCGGGGAGCTGTTTTTT.